Below, one TCR beta chain is given with its context. Profiled with immunoSEQ multiplex PCR; TCRdb holds only in-frame clones, not every one. Counted here are more than 150,000 clones, about nine tenths occurring once; the ten biggest clones make up 2.4%. The data originate from a study of blood T cell repertoires in COVID-19. Across the study: The United States, Italy and Spain were the sources of the acute and convalescent COVID-19 samples. Sources were T cells, B-cell-depleted T cells, or PBMCs; the material itself was cDNA or gDNA.

V was pared by 10 bases and J by 3 bases, with 18 bases between. Germline CDR1 and CDR2: SNHLY and FYNNEI. This CDR3 spans 14 amino acids. This chain uses TRBV2 with TRBJ2-5; possibly TRBD2 for D (6 bases). This receptor was obtained from a woman between 65 and 79 years old with acute or convalescent COVID-19. The sample comprised peripheral blood. The CDR3 DNA reads TGTGCCACCCGACATCTAGCGTTGGAAGAGACCCAGTACTTC. Protein sequence: CATRHLALEETQYF.